This TCR beta chain was observed in a study of T-cell reconstitution after alpha-beta-depleted transplantation in children. Study results and limitations: By one year post-transplant, T-cell counts and diversity largely arose from T cells that were newly produced.

Unique molecular identifiers were used to barcode this TCRbeta library. MiXCR, applied by TCRdb to the PCR reads, yields one record per CDR3 protein. The data contain 98,000 or so distinct CDR3 sequences, less than 25% of them seen just once; the ten biggest clones take up roughly a fifth. The germline gives CDR1 SGHDT, CDR2 YYEEEE. The CDR3 is 16 residues long. V was trimmed by 4 bases and J by 0 bases, leaving 13 bases between them. This clonotype was picked up one time. The antigen is not known. The TCR sequence derives from a boy between 2 and 10 years old with acute lymphoblastic leukemia, due to receive a stem cell transplant. Sequencing used PBMCs, obtained before TCRalphabeta/CD19-depleted stem cell transplant. The V call is TRBV5-6, the J call TRBJ1-4; no firm D call. CDR3 region: CASSHADPATNEKLFF. The CDR3 nucleotides are TGTGCCAGCAGCCACGCGGACCCTGCAACTAATGAAAAACTGTTTTTT.